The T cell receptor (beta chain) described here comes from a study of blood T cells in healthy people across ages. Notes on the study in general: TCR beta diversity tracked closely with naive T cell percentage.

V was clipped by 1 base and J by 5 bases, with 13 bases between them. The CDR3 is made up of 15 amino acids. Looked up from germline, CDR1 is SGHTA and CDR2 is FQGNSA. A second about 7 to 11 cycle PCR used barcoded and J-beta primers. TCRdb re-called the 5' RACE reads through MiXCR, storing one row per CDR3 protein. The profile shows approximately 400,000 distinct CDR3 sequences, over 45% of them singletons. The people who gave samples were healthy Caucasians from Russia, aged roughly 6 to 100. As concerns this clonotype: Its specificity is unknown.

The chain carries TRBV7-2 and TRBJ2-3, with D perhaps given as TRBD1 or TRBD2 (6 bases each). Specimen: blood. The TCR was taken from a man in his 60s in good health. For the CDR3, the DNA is TGTGCCAGCAGCTTAGGGGGGCGGGGTGTAGATACGCAGTATTTT. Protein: CASSLGGRGVDTQYF.